The text below deals with one T cell receptor (beta chain). The antigen is unknown. The CDR3 sequence is 15 residues long. V was trimmed by 5 bases and J by 5 bases, leaving 17 bases between them. From germline, CDR1 is SGHVS and CDR2 FQNEAQ. Sequencing used immunoSEQ multiplex PCR; TCRdb keeps in-frame clones, though not all of them. Counted here are about 17,000 clones, around four fifths occurring once; the ten biggest clones make up 25% to 35%. The source of the sample is a study of EBV T-cell therapy then PD-1 blockade in nasopharyngeal carcinoma. Specified treatment: AdE1-LMPpoly-expanded autologous EBV-specific T-cell therapy followed by anti-PD-1 nivolumab.

This receptor was obtained from a man aged 35-49 years with nasopharyngeal carcinoma. Sequences were derived from CD8+ T cells from blood, sampled at day 0 from a patient whose treatment included autologous EBV-specific T cells and nivolumab. The rearrangement uses TRBV7-8 and TRBJ2-3; a possible D gene is TRBD2 (6 bases). This CDR3 is CASSRGWQPGDTQYF. CDR3 sequence (DNA): TGTGCCAGCAGCCGGGGGTGGCAGCCAGGAGATACGCAGTATTTT.